This TCR beta chain was captured by sequencing in a study of cytotoxic CD8 clonotypes in ibrutinib-treated CLL. Profiling relied on immunoSEQ multiplex PCR, and the TCRdb table lists in-frame clones only, not all of them. The sample lists fewer than 40,000 clones, about two thirds occurring once. The V end lost 2 bases, the J end lost 4 bases, and 9 bases lay between the germline ends. Germline V gives CDR1 SGHTA, CDR2 FQGNSA. This CDR3 is built from 14 residues. J is TRBJ2-1 and V is TRBV7-2, with D hard to call. The sequencing here drew on PBMCs, taken at disease progression, from a patient treated with ibrutinib. This receptor was taken from a human donor with chronic lymphocytic leukemia. The chain's CDR3 is CASSLLSEYNEQFF. CDR3 DNA sequence: TGTGCCAGCAGCTTACTGTCAGAGTACAATGAGCAGTTCTTC.